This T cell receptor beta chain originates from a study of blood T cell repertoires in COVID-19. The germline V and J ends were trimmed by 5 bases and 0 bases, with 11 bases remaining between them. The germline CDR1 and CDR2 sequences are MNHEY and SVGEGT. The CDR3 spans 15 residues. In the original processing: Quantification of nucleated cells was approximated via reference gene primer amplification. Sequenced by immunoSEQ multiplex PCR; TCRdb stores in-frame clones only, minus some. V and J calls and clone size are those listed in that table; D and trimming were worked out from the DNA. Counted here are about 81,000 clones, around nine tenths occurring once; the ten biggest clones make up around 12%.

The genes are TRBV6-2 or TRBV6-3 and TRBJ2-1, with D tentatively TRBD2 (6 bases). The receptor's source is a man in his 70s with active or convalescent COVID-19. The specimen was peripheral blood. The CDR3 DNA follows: TGTGCCAGCAGTCCCTCCGGGGGCTCCTACAATGAGCAGTTCTTC. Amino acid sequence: CASSPSGGSYNEQFF.